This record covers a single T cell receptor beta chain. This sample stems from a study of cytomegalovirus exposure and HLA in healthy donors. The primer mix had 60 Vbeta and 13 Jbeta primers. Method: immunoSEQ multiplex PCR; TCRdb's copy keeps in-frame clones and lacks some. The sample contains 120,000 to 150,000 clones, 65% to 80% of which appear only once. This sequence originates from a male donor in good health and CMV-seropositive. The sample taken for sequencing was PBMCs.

The CDR3 here is CASSRLQGATDTQYF. The CDR3, as DNA: TGCGCCAGCAGCCGCTTACAGGGGGCAACAGATACGCAGTATTTT. The chain combines TRBV4-1 with TRBJ2-3; 9 bases align to TRBD1. Germline values: CDR1 MGHRA, CDR2 YSYEKL. The CDR3 runs 15 residues. Losses at the gene ends were 4 bases for V and 3 bases for J; bases not matched to a gene: 5.